This entry is about one T cell receptor beta chain. Antigen unknown. These data come from a study of OX40 agonist ivuxolimab in advanced cancers. The overall study: The patients got ivuxolimab, which is an agonistic anti-OX40 (CD134) antibody. Therapy given before enrollment (anti-PD-1, anti-PD-L1 or anti-CTLA-4) was allowed, and around 40% had some.

General study findings and limits: What antigens the expanded peripheral T cells recognized was never established.

The CDR3 is 16 residues long. The trim removed 7 bases at V and 1 base at J, leaving 8 bases unmatched. The germline gives CDR1 WNHNN, CDR2 SYGVQD (reference sequence). The table came from immunoSEQ multiplex PCR; TCRdb's copy has only in-frame clones and leaves some out. The repertoire holds roughly 46,000 clones, with 65% to 90% as singletons. This material consisted of CD4+ or CD8+ T cells sorted from blood, taken in a trial of the OX40 agonist ivuxolimab. The sequence was collected from an adult with an advanced solid tumor such as melanoma, head and neck, liver or kidney cancer. The chain combines TRBV10-1 with TRBJ2-3; TRBD1 agrees at 10 bases. The CDR3: CASTYRGQGCTDTQYF. For the CDR3, the DNA is TGCGCCAGCACCTATAGGGGACAGGGGTGCACAGATACGCAGTATTTT.